The sequence of this TCR beta chain was determined in a study of blood T cell repertoires in COVID-19. The wider study: Acute-phase and convalescent COVID-19 samples originated in the United States, Italy and Spain. Nucleic acid was either cDNA or gDNA, and it came from T cells, B-cell-depleted T cells, or PBMCs.

V shed 1 base and J shed 3 bases, with 11 bases lying between them. The CDR3 is 15 residues long. The germline V gene has CDR1 MGHRA and CDR2 YSYEKL. Per the original data handling: Estimation of nucleated cell counts was performed using reference gene primer amplification. Repertoires were generated with immunoSEQ multiplex PCR, while TCRdb's copy carries only in-frame clones and drops some. V and J calls and clone size are copied from that table; D and trimming were computed from the DNA. The sample holds around 100,000 clones, roughly 86% seen once. V gene TRBV4-1 combines with J gene TRBJ2-3; TRBD1 is a possible D gene (6 bases). This clonotype originated in a human donor in a cohort sampled during active COVID-19. The sequencing sample was made of peripheral blood. Here the CDR3 DNA reads TGCGCCAGCAGCCAAGTACTAGGGGGTACAGATACGCAGTATTTT. Translation gives CASSQVLGGTDTQYF.